This entry lists 20 T cell receptor beta chains sequenced from one sample in a study of early stage breast cancer tumors (dated by TCRdb to the late 2010s). Library preparation employed the immunoSEQ multiplex PCR assay. In its TCRdb copy, this immuneACCESS table keeps in-frame sequences only and misses some clones. Where compared with another copy, unresolved V genes explain less than half of these, and the others have no known cause. The sample records 44,000 or so clones, around 83% of which are singletons. Of the sample, about 1.4% falls within the top ten clones. Material for sequencing was blood. These receptors were obtained from a person between 50 and 60 years old with breast cancer.

This clone was counted once. This chain links TRBV7-2 with TRBJ2-1, with D tentatively TRBD2 (6 bases). V was trimmed by 1 base and J by 5 bases, leaving 9 bases between them. Germline CDR1 SGHTA, CDR2 FQGNSA. The CDR3 sequence is 14 residues long. The CDR3 DNA sequence: TGTGCCAGCAGCTTAGTGCGGGAAAACAATGAGCAGTTCTTC. Translation gives CASSLVRENNEQFF.

Turning to this clone: Within the sample, other DNA sequences also encode this same CDR3. The genes are TRBV7-2 and TRBJ2-2; D possibly corresponds to TRBD2 (5 bases). The CDR3 spans 14 residues. Germline lookup yields CDR1 SGHTA and CDR2 FQGNSA. The germline V and J ends were trimmed by 0 bases and 5 bases, with 7 bases remaining between them. The CDR3 loop reads CASSLARGTGELFF. CDR3 coding DNA: TGTGCCAGCAGCTTAGCTCGGGGAACCGGGGAGCTGTTTTTT.

The genes are TRBV4-2 and TRBJ1-2; no clear D gene. This CDR3 has 14 amino acids. The germline CDR1 and CDR2 sequences are LGHNA and YNFKEQ. V dropped 2 bases and J dropped 6 bases, with 13 bases sitting between them. CDR3 sequence reads: CASSQLQKYDGYTF. CDR3 coding DNA: TGTGCCAGCAGCCAACTACAGAAATATGATGGCTACACCTTC.

The CDR3 is CGRRTGGCSGANVLTF. Written as DNA, the CDR3 is TGTGGACGAAGGACAGGGGGCTGCTCTGGGGCCAACGTCCTGACTTTC. The chain recombines TRBV9 with TRBJ2-6; the match to TRBD1 covers 11 bases. In germline, CDR1 is SGDLS, CDR2 YYNGEE. This CDR3 contains 16 residues.

The chain has TRBV7-6 and TRBJ1-1, with D unresolved. From germline, CDR1 is SGHVS and CDR2 FNYEAQ. The CDR3 is 13 amino acids. V was cut by 0 bases and J by 1 base, with 3 bases left in between. The DNA for the CDR3 is TGTGCCAGCAGCTTAGCGGGGAACACTGAAGCTTTCTTT. Its translation: CASSLAGNTEAFF.

The rearrangement joins TRBV13 to TRBJ2-4, with 7 bases lining up with TRBD1. Trimming cost V 0 bases and J 6 bases; bases outside gene matches: 5. Germline loops: CDR1 PRHDT, CDR2 FYEKMQ (reference sequence). This CDR3 has 15 residues. The CDR3 spells CASSLGGGLVNIQYF. The CDR3 bases are TGTGCCAGCAGCTTAGGAGGGGGCCTGGTAAACATTCAGTACTTC. The variable domain in full, completed from reference TRBV13 and TRBJ2-4, reads AAGVIQSPRHLIKEKRETATLKCYPIPRHDTVYWYQQGPGQDPQFLISFYEKMQSDKGSIPDRFSAQQFSDYHSELNMSSLELGDSALYFCASSLGGGLVNIQYFGAGTRLSVL.

This clone was detected a few times. This sequence joins TRBV7-9 and TRBJ1-2; no firm D call. Trimming removed 3 bases from V and 10 bases from J, with 15 bases in between. The CDR3 consists of 13 residues. The germline CDR1 and CDR2 sequences are SEHNR and FQNEAQ (reference sequence). In nucleotides, the CDR3 is TGTGCCAGCAGCTTCGAGGGAGGCCAGGACTACACCTTC. It yields the protein CASSFEGGQDYTF.

The chain joins TRBV7-2 to TRBJ2-5; D remains unclear. The CDR3 contains 14 residues. Trimming removed 0 bases from V and 4 bases from J, with 9 bases in between. Germline CDR1 is SGHTA and CDR2 is FQGNSA. The CDR3 nucleotides read TGTGCCAGCAGCTTAGCATCGATACCAGAGACCCAGTACTTC. This encodes CASSLASIPETQYF.

This chain links TRBV5-1 with TRBJ2-7, with 11 positions matching TRBD2. The germline gives CDR1 SGHRS, CDR2 YFSETQ. V trimming: 3 bases; J trimming: 1 base; junction bases outside the gene matches: 6. The CDR3 has 16 residues. CDR3 DNA sequence: TGCGCCAGCAGCTGGGGGGGGACTAGCGGTTCCTACGAGCAGTACTTC. This gives the protein CASSWGGTSGSYEQYF.

The chain couples TRBV29-1 to TRBJ2-1; 10 bases map to TRBD2. This CDR3 is 15 amino acids long. The V segment lost 5 bases and the J segment 8 bases; nucleotides outside the gene matches: 12. Per the germline V gene, CDR1 is SQVTM and CDR2 is ANQGSEA. In DNA, the CDR3 is TGCAGCGTTATGCCCCAGCGGGGGGGCTTCGATGAGCAGTTCTTC. Its translation is CSVMPQRGGFDEQFF.

This chain links TRBV7-9 with TRBJ2-7; 8 positions match TRBD1. The germline gives CDR1 SEHNR, CDR2 FQNEAQ (reference sequence). Trimming removed 1 base from V and 4 bases from J; junction bases left unmatched: 3. The length of the CDR3 is 14 residues. The CDR3, as DNA: TGTGCCAGCAGCTTAGACAGGGGGTGGTACGAGCAGTACTTC. It translates to CASSLDRGWYEQYF.

This clone was seen once. V usage is TRBV5-5 and J usage is TRBJ2-1, with D unresolved. Trimming removed 4 bases from V and 10 bases from J, with 12 bases in between. Germline V lookup: CDR1 SGHKS, CDR2 YYEKEE (reference sequence). The CDR3 is 12 amino acids. CDR3: CASSLVRGEQFF. The CDR3 bases are TGTGCCAGCAGCCTGGTGCGAGGAGAGCAGTTCTTC.

The rearrangement joins TRBV7-2 to TRBJ2-7; 9 bases align to TRBD1. CDR3 length equals 15 residues. The V gene's germline CDR1 is SGHTA and CDR2 FQGNSA. V was pared by 5 bases and J by 5 bases, with 10 bases of the junction left unmatched. CDR3 DNA: TGTGCCAGCAGCGCCCAGTGGGACAGGGAGCACGAGCAGTACTTC. Amino acids: CASSAQWDREHEQYF. The complete variable domain, with remaining parts taken from reference TRBV7-2 and TRBJ2-7, reads GAGVSQSPSNKVTEKGKDVELRCDPISGHTALYWYRQSLGQGLEFLIYFQGNSAPDKSGLPSDRFSAERTGGSVSTLTIQRTQQEDSAVYLCASSAQWDREHEQYFGPGTRLTVT.

Concerning this clone: Germline is not matched at one junction end, which may reflect a read error. The chain employs TRBV19 and TRBJ1-5, with TRBD1 as a possible D gene (6 bases). CDR3 length: 15 residues. Per the germline V gene, CDR1 is LNHDA and CDR2 is SQIVND (reference sequence). The CDR3 sequence: CASSLDHRVHQPQHF. CDR3 in DNA: TGTGCCAGTAGTTTAGACCACAGGGTACATCAGCCCCAGCATTTT.

This clone was recorded a few times. The chain carries TRBV5-4 and TRBJ1-2, with no clear D. Germline CDR1 and CDR2: SGHNT and YYREEE (reference sequence). This CDR3 region has 13 residues. V was cut by 4 bases and J by 6 bases, with 13 bases left in between. The CDR3 bases are TGTGCCAGCAGCCCTGTCGGCGGAGATGGCTACACCTTC. Protein sequence: CASSPVGGDGYTF.

The gene calls are TRBV9 and TRBJ1-5; no firm D call. The CDR3 spans 15 residues. Germline V gene data show CDR1 as SGDLS and CDR2 as YYNGEE. V dropped 4 bases and J dropped 3 bases, with 14 bases sitting between them. CDR3 protein: CASSPAPDHNQPQHF. CDR3 DNA: TGTGCCAGCAGCCCGGCCCCGGATCACAATCAGCCCCAGCATTTT.

Note on this clone: A junction boundary mismatches the germline segment, possibly from a read error. This chain connects TRBV19 to TRBJ2-6; 7 bases line up with TRBD1. CDR1 and CDR2 (germline): LNHDA, SQIVND (reference sequence). CDR3 size: 12 residues. The chain's CDR3 is CASNTGDNVLTF. In DNA form, the CDR3 reads TGTGCCAGTAATACAGGGGACAACGTCCTGACTTTC.

The gene calls are TRBV7-3 and TRBJ2-7, with D possibly called TRBD1 or TRBD2 (7 bases each). Looked up from germline, CDR1 is SGHTA and CDR2 is FQGTGA. The CDR3 has 14 amino acids. V gave up 4 bases and J gave up 2 bases, with 12 bases separating them. The CDR3 loop is CASSSSGGAYEQYF. The DNA for the CDR3 is TGTGCCAGCAGCTCCTCAGGGGGGGCCTACGAGCAGTACTTC.

The rearrangement joins TRBV5-1 to TRBJ2-7, with TRBD1 identical over 8 bases. Germline V CDR1 and CDR2: SGHRS, YFSETQ. The CDR3 has 15 amino acids. J gave up 4 bases and V 1 base, and 7 bases lay outside the gene matches. CDR3 loop: CASSLTGTGWYEQYF. CDR3 bases: TGCGCCAGCAGCTTGACCGGGACAGGTTGGTACGAGCAGTACTTC.

V is TRBV30 and J is TRBJ1-1, with D tentatively TRBD1 (6 bases). CDR1 GTSNPN and CDR2 SVGIG come from the germline V gene (reference sequence). The CDR3 is 12 amino acids. Trimming removed 1 base from V and 7 bases from J, with 10 bases in between. The CDR3 reads CAWSDETGEAFF. CDR3 in DNA: TGTGCCTGGAGTGATGAGACAGGTGAAGCTTTCTTT.